The entry that follows covers one T cell receptor beta chain sequence. These data originate in a study of blood T cell repertoires in COVID-19. Data came from immunoSEQ multiplex PCR; TCRdb stores just in-frame clones and leaves some out. The data hold fewer than 30,000 clones, with roughly 85% observed a single time. V lost 4 bases, J lost 5 bases, and 10 bases stayed unmatched. The CDR3 runs to 15 residues. Germline CDR1 and CDR2: SGHTA and FQGNSA. This chain connects TRBV7-2 to TRBJ2-5; TRBD1 matches 7 bases. The source of this sequence is a human donor in a cohort sampled during active COVID-19. The specimen sequenced was peripheral blood. The DNA of the CDR3 is TGTGCCAGCAGCTCCGGACAGGCGCGAGGGGAGACCCAGTACTTC. This translates into CASSSGQARGETQYF.